A single sample gave rise to the 22 T cell receptor beta chains below, sequenced in a study of a mutant IDH1 vaccine in newly diagnosed glioma. The assay was immunoSEQ multiplex PCR, and TCRdb's table has in-frame clones only and misses some. The sample contains under 50,000 clones, roughly 90% of which appear only once. Time point noted: week 23, last vaccination. Vaccinated patients received 300 ug of mutant IDH1 20-mer peptide per dose, with topical imiquimod. Their recognized antigens are unknown. Sample: PBMCs, taken from a glioma patient whose treatment included an IDH1 peptide vaccine. The receptor set was obtained from a man aged 50 or older with glioma.

This chain links TRBV5-8 with TRBJ2-5, with D hard to call. V dropped 4 bases and J dropped 0 bases, with 16 bases sitting between them. The germline CDR1 and CDR2 sequences are SGHTS and YDEGEE. The CDR3 contains 16 residues. CDR3 sequence reads: CASSPLYGKNQETQYF. CDR3 DNA sequence: TGTGCCAGCAGCCCCCTCTATGGGAAAAACCAAGAGACCCAGTACTTC.

V is TRBV9 and J is TRBJ2-1; 7 bases match TRBD1. CDR1 SGDLS and CDR2 YYNGEE come from the germline V gene. The CDR3 runs to 13 residues. V lost 0 bases, J lost 8 bases, and 2 bases stayed unmatched. In DNA, the CDR3 is TGTGCCAGCAGCGTAGACACAGGGGATGAGCAGTTCTTC. As protein: CASSVDTGDEQFF. Variable domain in full (rest from reference TRBV9 and TRBJ2-1): DSGVTQTPKHLITATGQRVTLRCSPRSGDLSVYWYQQSLDQGLQFLIQYYNGEERAKGNILERFSAQQFPDLHSELNLSSLELGDSALYFCASSVDTGDEQFFGPGTRLTVL.

This chain joins TRBV2 and TRBJ1-1, with 7 bases that match TRBD1. The junction had 1 base not matched to a gene; V was cut back by 5 bases and J by 4 bases. The CDR3 length is 12 residues. CDR1 and CDR2 (germline): SNHLY, FYNNEI. CDR3 sequence reads: CASSPGGTEAFF. The DNA for the CDR3 is TGTGCCAGCAGTCCAGGGGGCACTGAAGCTTTCTTT.

J is TRBJ2-2 and V is TRBV19; 12 positions agree with TRBD2. V lost 5 bases, J lost 4 bases, and 5 bases stayed unmatched. This CDR3 contains 16 residues. Germline V lookup: CDR1 LNHDA, CDR2 SQIVND (reference sequence). The CDR3 sequence: CASSQGLAGPTGELFF. The CDR3 DNA follows: TGTGCCAGTAGTCAGGGACTAGCGGGCCCCACCGGGGAGCTGTTTTTT.

The rearrangement joins TRBV19 to TRBJ2-7; possibly TRBD1 for D (6 bases). The CDR3 contains 14 residues. V dropped 3 bases and J dropped 1 base, with 10 bases sitting between them. Germline lookup yields CDR1 LNHDA and CDR2 SQIVND (reference sequence). CDR3 DNA: TGTGCCAGTAGTATCACACAGGGATCCTACGAGCAGTACTTC. It is translated as CASSITQGSYEQYF.

The CDR3 DNA reads as TGTGCCAGCAGTTACCGGGGGCTTGGTCAGCCCCAGCATTTT. Residues: CASSYRGLGQPQHF. This chain links TRBV6-6 with TRBJ1-5; tentative D call: TRBD1 (6 bases). With 2 bases removed from V and 6 bases from J, the gap between germline ends came to 11 bases. Germline CDR1 MNHNY, CDR2 SVGAGI (reference sequence). The CDR3 has 14 residues.

V usage is TRBV7-9 and J usage is TRBJ2-5, with a tentative D call TRBD1 (6 bases). CDR1 SEHNR and CDR2 FQNEAQ come from the germline V gene (reference sequence). The CDR3 totals 14 residues. V lost 3 bases and J 4 bases, leaving 12 bases between the germline ends. The CDR3 DNA reads TGTGCCAGCAGCTTCCAGGGGTGGGGAGAGACCCAGTACTTC. Protein sequence: CASSFQGWGETQYF.

The CDR3 DNA reads as TGTGCCAGCAACGACAGGGGATGGGCCACTGAAGCTTTCTTT. Its protein product is CASNDRGWATEAFF. This chain uses TRBV5-4 with TRBJ1-1; TRBD1 agrees at 8 bases. J was trimmed by 4 bases and V by 6 bases; bases with no gene match: 8. This CDR3 has 14 amino acids. Germline lookup yields CDR1 SGHNT and CDR2 YYREEE (reference sequence).

This rearrangement joins TRBV18 to TRBJ1-2, with D possibly matching TRBD1 (6 bases). Trimming cost V 3 bases and J 7 bases, with 15 bases left between them. From germline, CDR1 is KGHSH and CDR2 LQKENI. The CDR3 totals 14 residues. This chain's CDR3 is CASSPAGASGGYTF. CDR3 bases: TGTGCCAGCTCACCCGCGGGGGCCTCCGGTGGCTACACCTTC.

This sequence joins TRBV9 and TRBJ2-7; 9 nucleotides agree with TRBD1. The trim removed 0 bases at V and 1 base at J, leaving 5 bases unmatched. Germline V gives CDR1 SGDLS, CDR2 YYNGEE. This CDR3 comprises 16 residues. The CDR3 region is CASSVGAGQGSYEQYF. The DNA of the CDR3 is TGTGCCAGCAGCGTAGGTGCGGGACAGGGTTCCTACGAGCAGTACTTC.

This rearrangement joins TRBV28 to TRBJ1-2; D remains unclear. CDR1 is MDHEN, CDR2 SYDVKM, per germline. The CDR3 consists of 14 residues. V was cut by 5 bases and J by 5 bases, with 15 bases left in between. CDR3 residues: CASSGRSHTYGYTF. The CDR3 coding sequence is TGTGCCAGCAGTGGACGGAGCCATACTTATGGCTACACCTTC.

This clone was counted between two and nine times. DNA for the CDR3: TGTGCCTGGAGTCCCCTTAGCGGGAGATCGGACATTCAGTACTTC. This translates into CAWSPLSGRSDIQYF. The rearrangement links TRBV30 to TRBJ2-4; TRBD2 matches 9 bases. Germline assignment: CDR1 GTSNPN and CDR2 SVGIG (reference sequence). The V and J ends lost 2 bases and 8 bases, in that order; junction bases with no gene match: 10. This CDR3 is built from 15 residues.

This chain joins TRBV7-9 and TRBJ1-2, with a weak D call TRBD1 (6 bases). CDR1 and CDR2 (germline): SEHNR, FQNEAQ (reference sequence). This CDR3 is 15 amino acids long. V was trimmed by 5 bases and J by 4 bases, leaving 17 bases between them. The CDR3 region has the DNA TGTGCCAGCAGCCCTCCGGGGGCGGGTATCTATGGCTACACCTTC. This translates into CASSPPGAGIYGYTF.

This chain joins TRBV7-2 and TRBJ2-1; 9 nucleotides match TRBD2. The CDR3 contains 15 residues. In germline, CDR1 is SGHTA, CDR2 FQGNSA. With V trimmed by 1 base and J by 5 bases, 3 bases remained unmatched. The CDR3 loop is CASSLGLAVNNEQFF. CDR3 DNA sequence: TGTGCCAGCAGCTTAGGACTAGCGGTTAACAATGAGCAGTTCTTC.

The J gene is TRBJ1-1, the V gene TRBV7-2; D uncertain. The CDR3 extends over 14 amino acids. CDR1 and CDR2 (germline): SGHTA, FQGNSA. Trimming shortened V by 0 bases and J by 8 bases, and 13 bases separated the two germline ends. CDR3 sequence (DNA): TGTGCCAGCAGCTTAGCGCTGGCAGGAGGAGAAGCTTTCTTT. Protein: CASSLALAGGEAFF.

The chain recombines TRBV7-6 with TRBJ1-4; 8 nucleotides match TRBD1. V lost 2 bases and J lost 5; bases outside the gene matches: 10. The length of the CDR3 is 17 residues. In germline, CDR1 is SGHVS, CDR2 FNYEAQ. In DNA, the CDR3 is TGTGCCAGCAGCTTATACGGGGGGACAGGAGTCAATGAAAAACTGTTTTTT. Translating it yields CASSLYGGTGVNEKLFF.

The rearrangement uses TRBV5-4 and TRBJ2-7; D is undetermined. From germline, CDR1 is SGHNT and CDR2 YYREEE (reference sequence). V was trimmed by 2 bases and J by 0 bases, leaving 9 bases between them. The length of the CDR3 is 14 residues. The CDR3 sequence is CASSFEPVSYEQYF. The CDR3 DNA sequence: TGTGCCAGCAGCTTCGAGCCGGTCTCCTACGAGCAGTACTTC.

The chain uses TRBV7-9 and TRBJ1-2; 7 bases line up with TRBD1. CDR1 is SEHNR and CDR2 is FQNEAQ in the germline V gene (reference sequence). V lost 4 bases to trimming and J lost 4 bases; unmatched junction nucleotides: 3. The CDR3 is 13 residues long. Here the CDR3 reads CASSSNRGYGYTF. The CDR3 DNA sequence: TGTGCCAGCAGCTCTAACAGGGGCTATGGCTACACCTTC.

This clone has just a few counts. The genes are TRBV7-6 and TRBJ1-4; unclear D gene. Trimming took 2 bases from V and 8 from J, leaving 18 bases between them. In germline, CDR1 is SGHVS, CDR2 FNYEAQ. This CDR3 has 16 amino acids. The CDR3: CASSLYTPSGEEKLFF. In DNA, the CDR3 is TGTGCCAGCAGCTTATATACCCCGTCTGGGGAGGAAAAACTGTTTTTT.

In its sample, this clone was seen a few times. The rearrangement links TRBV6-1 to TRBJ1-5; no definite D call. The CDR3 runs to 12 residues. In germline, CDR1 is MNHNS, CDR2 SASEGT. V was shortened by 7 bases and J by 1 base, with 5 bases between the two germline ends. The CDR3 DNA reads TGTGCCAGCACCCGGAGCAATCAGCCCCAGCATTTT. Amino acid sequence: CASTRSNQPQHF.

V is TRBV2 and J is TRBJ2-3; TRBD2 matches 12 bases. The CDR3 loop spans 15 amino acids. CDR1 SNHLY and CDR2 FYNNEI come from the germline V gene. V shed 4 bases, J shed 7 bases, and the junction held 6 bases outside the gene matches. CDR3 DNA sequence: TGTGCCAGCAGTGCGCTAGCGGGAGGGCTAAATACGCAGTATTTT. It codes for CASSALAGGLNTQYF.

This clone was observed once. The chain carries TRBV12-2 and TRBJ2-5. TRBV12-2 has pseudogene status. The CDR3 length is 12 residues. CDR3 region: CASPMPKETQYF. The CDR3 nucleotides are TGTGCAAGCCCCATGCCAAAAGAGACCCAGTACTTC.